These 17 T cell receptor beta chains share one sample of origin, sequenced in a study of CD8 T cells in Susac syndrome. Random hexamers primed reverse transcription of about 0.45 to 1 ug RNA. MiXCR, applied by TCRdb to the immunoSEQ multiplex PCR reads, yields one record per CDR3 protein. The data hold about 200,000 distinct CDR3 sequences, with roughly 95% observed a single time. The sequenced sample consisted of CD4+ T cells from PBMCs. The receptors shown here come from a human donor in good health.

This clonotype appeared once. This chain uses TRBV20-1 with TRBJ2-3; the D gene is possibly TRBD2 (5 bases). Per germline, CDR1 DFQATT and CDR2 SNEGSKA (reference sequence). Trimming removed 6 bases at V and 4 bases at J, with 11 bases between. The CDR3 runs to 12 residues. This chain's CDR3 is CSARAAADTQYF. The CDR3, as DNA: TGCAGTGCGAGGGCGGCGGCAGATACGCAGTATTTT.

The rearrangement joins TRBV14 to TRBJ1-2; D call uncertain. CDR3 size: 17 residues. Trimming shortened V by 2 bases and J by 0 bases, and 16 bases separated the two germline ends. The V gene's germline CDR1 is SGHDN and CDR2 FVKESK. CDR3 region: CASSQTVRSETNYGYTF. Here the CDR3 DNA reads TGTGCCAGCAGCCAAACCGTACGGTCAGAGACTAACTATGGCTACACCTTC.

The chain is built from TRBV7-3 and TRBJ2-3, with 10 bases identical to TRBD2. CDR3 length equals 16 residues. Germline CDR1 reads SGHTA; CDR2 reads FQGTGA. The V segment lost 5 bases and the J segment 1 base; nucleotides outside the gene matches: 6. The CDR3 sequence is CASSPWTSGGTDTQYF. The CDR3 DNA sequence: TGTGCCAGCAGCCCATGGACTAGCGGAGGCACAGATACGCAGTATTTT.

This chain connects TRBV12-3 or TRBV12-4 to TRBJ1-2; 11 bases line up with TRBD1. The V gene end was trimmed by 5 bases and the J gene end by 6 bases; junction bases not matched to a gene: 5. This CDR3 is built from 14 residues. The CDR3 DNA follows: TGTGCCAGCAGTCCCGGGACAGGGGGTAATGGCTACACCTTC. Translating gives CASSPGTGGNGYTF.

The rearrangement uses TRBV12-3 or TRBV12-4 and TRBJ1-6; D gene ambiguous. The V and J ends lost 3 bases and 9 bases respectively, with 9 bases between them. The length of the CDR3 is 13 residues. The CDR3: CASSLIGTSPLHF. The DNA for the CDR3 is TGTGCCAGCAGTTTGATAGGTACTTCACCCCTCCACTTT.

The chain's CDR3 is CASNFEASPGNEQFF. DNA of the CDR3: TGTGCCAGCAATTTTGAGGCCTCCCCCGGGAATGAGCAGTTCTTC. The chain has TRBV28 and TRBJ2-1; unclear D gene. Trimming cost V 7 bases and J 7 bases, with 20 bases left between them. Germline V gene sequence: CDR1 MDHEN, CDR2 SYDVKM. The CDR3 length is 15 residues.

The rearrangement links TRBV20-1 to TRBJ1-4; 9 bases agree with TRBD1. The V segment lost 6 bases and the J segment 8 bases; nucleotides outside the gene matches: 10. This CDR3 has 14 amino acids. Germline values: CDR1 DFQATT, CDR2 SNEGSKA (reference sequence). This CDR3 is CSAPTGGGREKLFF. The CDR3 DNA sequence: TGCAGTGCGCCCACAGGGGGCGGGAGGGAAAAACTGTTTTTT.

This chain joins TRBV9 and TRBJ2-1; TRBD2 matches 12 bases. Germline loops: CDR1 SGDLS, CDR2 YYNGEE. The CDR3 is 17 amino acids. Trimming removed 4 bases from V and 8 bases from J; junction bases left unmatched: 13. CDR3 nucleotides: TGTGCCAGCAGCCCCGCTCCCGGGACTAGCGGGTTTGATGAGCAGTTCTTC. Translation: CASSPAPGTSGFDEQFF.

V gene TRBV20-1 combines with J gene TRBJ2-7, with 14 bases matching TRBD2. Germline trimming cut 5 bases from V and 0 bases from J; bases unmatched to any gene: 6. The germline V gene encodes CDR1 DFQATT and CDR2 SNEGSKA (reference sequence). There are 16 residues in the CDR3. CDR3 amino acids: CSAHYGLAGGSYEQYV. Here the CDR3 DNA reads TGCAGTGCTCATTACGGACTAGCGGGAGGCTCCTACGAGCAGTACGTC.

This clonotype was seen once. The gene calls are TRBV10-3 and TRBJ1-5; 7 nucleotides align to TRBD1. Germline trimming cut 4 bases from V and 2 bases from J; bases unmatched to any gene: 8. CDR1 is ENHRY, CDR2 SYGVKD, per germline. This CDR3 is 16 amino acids long. The CDR3 sequence is CAISGGTAGGNQPQHF. For the CDR3, the DNA is TGTGCCATCAGTGGGGGGACAGCTGGGGGCAATCAGCCCCAGCATTTT.

This clonotype appeared a single time. The chain employs TRBV29-1 and TRBJ1-2; 9 bases are shared with TRBD1. V dropped 6 bases and J dropped 11; count of bases not matched to a gene: 13. The CDR3 has 13 amino acids. CDR1 is SQVTM and CDR2 is ANQGSEA in the germline V gene. The CDR3 region has the DNA TGCAGCGTCGAGACAAGACCGGACAGGGGATACACCTTC. Encoded protein: CSVETRPDRGYTF.

V and J are TRBV7-2 and TRBJ2-2; maybe TRBD1 (5 bases). V was shortened by 4 bases and J by 7 bases, with 10 bases between the two germline ends. The CDR3 has 13 residues. Germline lookup yields CDR1 SGHTA and CDR2 FQGNSA. CDR3 region: CASSSQGFGELFF. Here the CDR3 DNA reads TGTGCCAGCAGCTCGCAGGGTTTCGGGGAGCTGTTTTTT. Complete variable domain (other parts from reference TRBV7-2 and TRBJ2-2): GAGVSQSPSNKVTEKGKDVELRCDPISGHTALYWYRQSLGQGLEFLIYFQGNSAPDKSGLPSDRFSAERTGGSVSTLTIQRTQQEDSAVYLCASSSQGFGELFFGEGSRLTVL.

This chain links TRBV25-1 with TRBJ2-2; unclear D gene. This CDR3 has 15 residues. Germline CDR1 MGHDK, CDR2 SYGVNS. V gave up 3 bases and J gave up 6 bases, with 14 bases separating them. The CDR3 protein is CASSESGGWAGELFF. CDR3 nucleotides: TGTGCCAGCAGTGAGTCGGGTGGATGGGCCGGGGAGCTGTTTTTT.

The chain recombines TRBV7-6 with TRBJ1-5, with a possible D match to TRBD1 (6 bases). Trimming took 4 bases from V and 3 from J, leaving 10 bases between them. This CDR3 is 14 amino acids long. Germline V gene sequence: CDR1 SGHVS, CDR2 FNYEAQ. This CDR3 reads CASSSGAHNQPQHF. The CDR3 nucleotides read TGTGCCAGCAGCTCAGGGGCTCACAATCAGCCCCAGCATTTT.

The genes are TRBV4-1 and TRBJ2-1; TRBD2 matches 11 bases. The CDR3 loop spans 16 amino acids. The V segment lost 3 bases and the J segment 0 bases; nucleotides outside the gene matches: 1. Per germline, CDR1 MGHRA and CDR2 YSYEKL. The CDR3 loop is CASSHSGRASYNEQFF. The CDR3 DNA sequence: TGCGCCAGCAGCCATAGCGGGAGGGCCTCCTACAATGAGCAGTTCTTC.

CDR3 coding DNA: TGTGCCTGGCTTCAAGACGACAATGAGCAGTTCTTC. This codes for CAWLQDDNEQFF. This chain connects TRBV30 to TRBJ2-1; the D is unclear. Trimming shortened V by 5 bases and J by 5 bases, and 10 bases separated the two germline ends. Germline assignment: CDR1 GTSNPN and CDR2 SVGIG (reference sequence). There are 12 residues in the CDR3.

The J gene is TRBJ1-2, the V gene TRBV30; D perhaps matches TRBD1 (6 bases). Germline assignment: CDR1 GTSNPN and CDR2 SVGIG (reference sequence). There are 13 residues in the CDR3. V was shortened by 3 bases and J by 2 bases, with 10 bases between the two germline ends. The CDR3 loop is CAWRTGPNYGYTF. The CDR3 DNA reads as TGTGCCTGGAGAACAGGGCCGAACTATGGCTACACCTTC.